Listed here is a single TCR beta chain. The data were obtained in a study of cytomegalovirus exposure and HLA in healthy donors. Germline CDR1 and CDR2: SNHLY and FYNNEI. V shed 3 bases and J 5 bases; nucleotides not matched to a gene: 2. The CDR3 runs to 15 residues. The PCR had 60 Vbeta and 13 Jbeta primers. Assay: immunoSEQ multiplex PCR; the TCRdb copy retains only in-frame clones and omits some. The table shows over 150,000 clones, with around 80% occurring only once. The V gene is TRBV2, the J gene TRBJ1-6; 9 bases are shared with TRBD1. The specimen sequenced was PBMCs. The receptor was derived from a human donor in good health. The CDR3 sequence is CASSEGTGHNSPLHF. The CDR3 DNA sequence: TGTGCCAGCAGTGAGGGGACAGGGCATAATTCACCCCTCCACTTT. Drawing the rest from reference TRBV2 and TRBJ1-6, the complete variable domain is EPEVTQTPSHQVTQMGQEVILRCVPISNHLYFYWYRQILGQKVEFLVSFYNNEISEKSEIFDDQFSVERPDGSNFTLKIRSTKLEDSAMYFCASSEGTGHNSPLHFGNGTRLTVT.